A single sample gave rise to the 20 T cell receptor beta chains below, sequenced in a study of identical twins. TCRdb analysed the 5' RACE reads with MiXCR anew, one entry per CDR3 protein. This sample has just over 500,000 distinct CDR3 sequences, with around 20% found just once. The same specimen was also included in a second study, on T cells expressing NK-cell markers.

The sequenced material came from CD4+ T cells sorted from blood. The source is a woman aged 18 to 35 in good health.

This chain links TRBV27 with TRBJ2-7; D perhaps matches TRBD2 (6 bases). Trimming removed 8 bases from V and 2 bases from J, with 19 bases in between. Germline loops: CDR1 MNHEY, CDR2 SMNVEV (reference sequence). The CDR3 extends over 15 amino acids. The CDR3 nucleotides read TGTGCCAGCGCCCCAAGAGTGGGGGGTCCCTACGAGCAGTACTTC. This sequence encodes CASAPRVGGPYEQYF.

The rearrangement uses TRBV9 and TRBJ2-6; maybe TRBD2 (5 bases). V was pared by 6 bases and J by 0 bases, with 13 bases between. CDR3 size: 16 residues. Germline CDR1 and CDR2: SGDLS and YYNGEE. Here the CDR3 reads CASTPGIHSGANVLTF. In DNA, the CDR3 is TGTGCCAGCACCCCGGGGATCCACTCTGGGGCCAACGTCCTGACTTTC.

The rearrangement links TRBV20-1 to TRBJ2-5, with a possible D match to TRBD2 (6 bases). Trimming took off 7 bases at V and 4 bases at J, with 13 bases between the two ends. The germline V gene has CDR1 DFQATT and CDR2 SNEGSKA (reference sequence). This CDR3 has 12 residues. In DNA, the CDR3 is TGCAGTGTTGGCAGGCGGGGAGAGACCCAGTACTTC. It codes for CSVGRRGETQYF.

Only a few counts were recorded for this clonotype. The chain uses TRBV7-2 and TRBJ2-5, with a weak D call TRBD1 (6 bases). The V gene lost 5 bases and the J gene lost 8 bases, with 12 bases spanning the gap. Germline V gene sequence: CDR1 SGHTA, CDR2 FQGNSA. This CDR3 comprises 12 residues. The CDR3, as DNA: TGTGCCAGCAGCACCCGGGACACCACCCAGTACTTC. Amino acid sequence: CASSTRDTTQYF. The full variable domain, in which reference TRBV7-2 and TRBJ2-5 provide the parts outside the CDR3, is GAGVSQSPSNKVTEKGKDVELRCDPISGHTALYWYRQSLGQGLEFLIYFQGNSAPDKSGLPSDRFSAERTGGSVSTLTIQRTQQEDSAVYLCASSTRDTTQYFGPGTRLLVL.

V gene TRBV21-1 combines with J gene TRBJ2-7; the DNA was not compared with TRBD1, the D call given in the table. TRBV21-1 is flagged as a pseudogene. There are 19 residues in the CDR3. The CDR3, as DNA: TGTGCCAGCAGCAATGTTGACAGGGGGCAAGGGGGACTAGGTTACGAGCAGTACTTC. It yields the protein CASSNVDRGQGGLGYEQYF.

This clonotype was seen repeatedly, ten times or more. V is TRBV10-3 and J is TRBJ2-1; 10 positions match TRBD2. CDR1 and CDR2 from the germline V gene are ENHRY and SYGVKD. The CDR3 loop spans 17 amino acids. Trimming removed 6 bases from V and 5 bases from J; junction bases left unmatched: 13. The CDR3 loop reads CAIRGELAGAKHNEQFF. The CDR3 coding sequence is TGTGCCATCAGGGGCGAGCTAGCGGGAGCGAAACACAATGAGCAGTTCTTC.

CDR3: CASSLRLVDEQFF. In nucleotides, the CDR3 is TGTGCCAGCAGCTTAAGACTAGTGGATGAGCAGTTCTTC. The chain has TRBV12-3 or TRBV12-4 and TRBJ2-1, with D perhaps TRBD2 (6 bases). Trimming stripped 6 bases from V and 8 bases from J, with 14 bases between. CDR3 length equals 13 residues.

This clonotype has a count of ten or more. The chain employs TRBV5-1 and TRBJ2-1; the D gene could be TRBD1 or TRBD2 (5 bases each). This CDR3 comprises 14 residues. CDR1 and CDR2 from the germline V gene are SGHRS and YFSETQ. The V end lost 4 bases, the J end lost 9 bases, and 17 bases lay between the germline ends. DNA for the CDR3: TGCGCCAGCAGCCCGTGGGGGATAGCAGTTGAGCAGTTCTTC. This codes for CASSPWGIAVEQFF.

V is TRBV20-1 and J is TRBJ2-3; TRBD2 aligns across 7 bases. The germline V gene has CDR1 DFQATT and CDR2 SNEGSKA (reference sequence). The J segment lost 4 bases and the V segment lost 0 bases, leaving 16 bases of the junction unmatched. The CDR3 runs to 18 residues. The CDR3 DNA reads as TGCAGTGCTAGAGATGGTCCCGGGGAGGGTTTGTATGCAGATACGCAGTATTTT. The encoded protein is CSARDGPGEGLYADTQYF.

V gene TRBV28 combines with J gene TRBJ1-3; D gene ambiguous. The CDR3 runs to 14 residues. Per the germline V gene, CDR1 is MDHEN and CDR2 is SYDVKM. The V end was cut by 7 bases, the J end by 0 bases, with 10 bases between. The CDR3 sequence: CASINARSGNTIYF. The CDR3 DNA follows: TGTGCCAGCATCAACGCCCGCTCTGGAAACACCATATATTTT. Supplemented by reference TRBV28 and TRBJ1-3, the full variable domain reads DVKVTQSSRYLVKRTGEKVFLECVQDMDHENMFWYRQDPGLGLRLIYFSYDVKMKEKGDIPEGYSVSREKKERFSLILESASTNQTSMYLCASINARSGNTIYFGEGSWLTVV.

The CDR3 DNA is TGTGCCAGCAGCGTAGGGGAACTCTATGGCTACACCTTC. Its protein product is CASSVGELYGYTF. The gene calls are TRBV9 and TRBJ1-2, with no clear D. V lost 0 bases to trimming and J lost 4 bases, with 7 bases between them. The CDR3 has 13 amino acids. Germline assignment: CDR1 SGDLS and CDR2 YYNGEE.

The chain joins TRBV10-3 to TRBJ1-1; D may be TRBD1 (6 bases). Germline CDR1 reads ENHRY; CDR2 reads SYGVKD. V gave up 8 bases and J gave up 7 bases, with 11 bases separating them. CDR3 length: 11 amino acids. The CDR3 bases are TGTGCCATCGGGACATCGTTTGAAGCTTTCTTT. This sequence encodes CAIGTSFEAFF.

The chain employs TRBV29-1 and TRBJ2-7; 9 positions match TRBD1. J lost 6 bases, V lost 5 bases, and 8 bases had no gene match. Per germline, CDR1 SQVTM and CDR2 ANQGSEA. This CDR3 comprises 13 residues. The DNA of the CDR3 is TGCAGCGTTTTTGGGACAGGGCGACGCGAGCAGTACTTC. This translates into CSVFGTGRREQYF.

Only a few counts were recorded for this clonotype. The chain is built from TRBV12-3 or TRBV12-4 and TRBJ2-7, with D perhaps matching TRBD1 (5 bases). This CDR3 is built from 12 residues. The V and J ends lost 3 bases and 12 bases respectively, with 15 bases between them. For the CDR3, the DNA is TGTGCCAGCAGTTTTGGGGCAATTCCGGCGTACTTC. This encodes CASSFGAIPAYF.

With respect to this clonotype: A read error may produce the germline difference seen at one junction end. The CDR3 region has the DNA TGTGCCAGCAGTTTAGCGCTGAGACAGGGTCGAGACAGGGCCTTC. It specifies CASSLALRQGRDRAF. This chain uses TRBV12-3 or TRBV12-4 with TRBJ2-1; 7 bases are shared with TRBD1. The CDR3 contains 15 residues.

This clonotype has more than one count but fewer than ten. The V call is TRBV3-1, the J call TRBJ2-5, with D perhaps TRBD2 (6 bases). The CDR3 has 15 residues. In germline, CDR1 is LGHDT, CDR2 YNNKEL (reference sequence). V shed 2 bases and J shed 5 bases, with 15 bases lying between them. In nucleotides, the CDR3 is TGTGCCAGCAGCCAACGGCGGACTACCGGGGAGACCCAGTACTTC. It encodes CASSQRRTTGETQYF.

The rearrangement joins TRBV12-5 to TRBJ2-5; D gene ambiguous. Germline CDR1 LGHNT, CDR2 FRNRAP. This CDR3 comprises 14 residues. The V end lost 0 bases, the J end lost 4 bases, and 9 bases lay between the germline ends. The chain's CDR3 is CASGLVELGETQYF. Here the CDR3 DNA reads TGTGCTAGTGGTTTGGTAGAGTTAGGAGAGACCCAGTACTTC.

This clonotype has more than one count but fewer than ten. V is TRBV5-6 and J is TRBJ2-2, with D hard to call. Germline CDR1 and CDR2: SGHDT and YYEEEE. V lost 4 bases and J 0 bases, leaving 10 bases between the germline ends. CDR3 length: 15 residues. The CDR3 DNA reads as TGTGCCAGCAGCAGGCGCGGAGCGAACACCGGGGAGCTGTTTTTT. Amino acids: CASSRRGANTGELFF.

The rearrangement uses TRBV12-3 or TRBV12-4 and TRBJ1-2, with 7 bases lining up with TRBD1. This CDR3 has 16 residues. V lost 4 bases to trimming and J lost 4 bases; unmatched junction nucleotides: 12. CDR3 sequence: CASSSHPGTAGYGYTF. CDR3 DNA sequence: TGTGCCAGCAGTTCACACCCTGGGACAGCAGGCTATGGCTACACCTTC.

The sample holds a few counts of this clonotype. The J gene is TRBJ1-5, the V gene TRBV6-1; 9 bases agree with TRBD1. Trimming cost V 6 bases and J 1 base; bases outside gene matches: 7. Per the germline V gene, CDR1 is MNHNS and CDR2 is SASEGT. The CDR3 totals 16 residues. CDR3 DNA: TGTGCCAGCAGGCAACAGGGGGCTCGGAGCAATCAGCCCCAGCATTTT. This codes for CASRQQGARSNQPQHF.